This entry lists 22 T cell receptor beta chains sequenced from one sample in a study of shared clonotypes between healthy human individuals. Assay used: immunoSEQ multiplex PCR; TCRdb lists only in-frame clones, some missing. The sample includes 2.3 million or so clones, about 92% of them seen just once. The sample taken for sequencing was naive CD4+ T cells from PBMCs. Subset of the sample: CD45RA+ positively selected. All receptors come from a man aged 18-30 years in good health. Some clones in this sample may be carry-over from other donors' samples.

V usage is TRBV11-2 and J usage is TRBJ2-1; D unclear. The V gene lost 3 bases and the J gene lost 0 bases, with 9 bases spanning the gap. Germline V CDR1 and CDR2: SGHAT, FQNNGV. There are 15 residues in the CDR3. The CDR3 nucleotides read TGTGCCAGCAGCTTCGACCTAAGCTCCTACAATGAGCAGTTCTTC. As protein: CASSFDLSSYNEQFF.

The CDR3 region is CASSSGGGAAEQFF. The CDR3 DNA reads TGTGCCAGCAGCTCCGGGGGGGGAGCTGCCGAGCAGTTCTTC. The chain recombines TRBV7-3 with TRBJ2-1; 8 bases match TRBD2. V lost 4 bases to trimming and J lost 10 bases; unmatched junction nucleotides: 9. The CDR3 has 14 amino acids. The germline gives CDR1 SGHTA, CDR2 FQGTGA.

This CDR3 reads CASSLGMAPNTEAFF. The CDR3 DNA is TGTGCCAGCAGCTTGGGCATGGCACCGAACACTGAAGCTTTCTTT. V and J are TRBV5-4 and TRBJ1-1; D not resolved. Trimming removed 0 bases at V and 1 base at J, with 10 bases between. Germline V gene data show CDR1 as SGHNT and CDR2 as YYREEE (reference sequence). This CDR3 has 15 residues.

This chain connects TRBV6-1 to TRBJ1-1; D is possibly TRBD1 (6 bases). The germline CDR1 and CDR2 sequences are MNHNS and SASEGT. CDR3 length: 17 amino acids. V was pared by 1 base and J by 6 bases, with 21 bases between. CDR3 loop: CASSEGGQGRIHPEAFF. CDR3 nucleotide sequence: TGTGCCAGCAGTGAAGGGGGGCAGGGGCGGATTCATCCTGAAGCTTTCTTT.

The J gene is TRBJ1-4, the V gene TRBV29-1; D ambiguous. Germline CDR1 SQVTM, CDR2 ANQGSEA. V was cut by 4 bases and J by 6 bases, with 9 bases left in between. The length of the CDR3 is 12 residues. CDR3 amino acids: CSVAGYYEKLFF. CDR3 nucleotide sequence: TGCAGCGTTGCCGGGTATTATGAAAAACTGTTTTTT. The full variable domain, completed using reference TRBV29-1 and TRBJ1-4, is SAVISQKPSRDICQRGTSLTIQCQVDSQVTMMFWYRQQPGQSLTLIATANQGSEATYESGFVIDKFPISRPNLTFSTLTVSNMSPEDSSIYLCSVAGYYEKLFFGSGTQLSVL.

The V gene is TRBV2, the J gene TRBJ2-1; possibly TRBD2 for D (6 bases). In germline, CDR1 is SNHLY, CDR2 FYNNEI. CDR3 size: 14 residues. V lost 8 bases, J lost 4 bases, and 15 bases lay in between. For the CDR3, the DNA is TGTGCCAGCGTTCTAGCGCTGTCATACAATGAGCAGTTCTTC. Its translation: CASVLALSYNEQFF.

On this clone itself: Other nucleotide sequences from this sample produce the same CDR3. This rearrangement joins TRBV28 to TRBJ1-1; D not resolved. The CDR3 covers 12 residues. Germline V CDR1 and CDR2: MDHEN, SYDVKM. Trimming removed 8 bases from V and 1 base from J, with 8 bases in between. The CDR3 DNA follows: TGTGCCAGCCTACGGGGGAACACTGAAGCTTTCTTT. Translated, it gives CASLRGNTEAFF.

CDR3 sequence reads: CASSFYRSSYEQYF. CDR3 nucleotide sequence: TGCGCCAGCAGCTTTTACAGAAGCTCCTACGAGCAGTACTTC. The gene calls are TRBV5-1 and TRBJ2-7; D gene unclear. Trimming took off 2 bases at V and 0 bases at J, with 9 bases between the two ends. This CDR3 is built from 14 residues. CDR1 SGHRS and CDR2 YFSETQ come from the germline V gene.

CDR3 nucleotides: TGTGCCAGCAGCGTGGGAAGCGCTAATCAGCCCCAGCATTTT. This encodes CASSVGSANQPQHF. The V gene is TRBV9, the J gene TRBJ1-5; D uncertain. Per the germline V gene, CDR1 is SGDLS and CDR2 is YYNGEE. V lost 2 bases to trimming and J lost 4 bases, with 10 bases between them. The CDR3 is 14 amino acids.

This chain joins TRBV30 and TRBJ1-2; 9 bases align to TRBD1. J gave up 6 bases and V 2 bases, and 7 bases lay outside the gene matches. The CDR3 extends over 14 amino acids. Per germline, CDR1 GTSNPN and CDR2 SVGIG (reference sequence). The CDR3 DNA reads TGTGCCTGGAGTCTCCGACAGGGGGTGGATGGCTACACCTTC. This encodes CAWSLRQGVDGYTF.

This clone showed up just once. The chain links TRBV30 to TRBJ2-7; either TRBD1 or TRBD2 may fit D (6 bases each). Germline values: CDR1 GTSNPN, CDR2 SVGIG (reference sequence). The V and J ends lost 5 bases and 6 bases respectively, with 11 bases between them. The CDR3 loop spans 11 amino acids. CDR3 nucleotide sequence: TGTGCCTGGTCGGGGGCCCGCGAGCAGTACTTC. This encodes CAWSGAREQYF.

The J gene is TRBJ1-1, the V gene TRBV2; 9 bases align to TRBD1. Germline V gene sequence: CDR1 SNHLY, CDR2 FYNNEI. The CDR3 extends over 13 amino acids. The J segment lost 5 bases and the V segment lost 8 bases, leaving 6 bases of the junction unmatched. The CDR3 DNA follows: TGTGCCAGCGGGGACAGGGTCTTAACTGAAGCTTTCTTT. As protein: CASGDRVLTEAFF.

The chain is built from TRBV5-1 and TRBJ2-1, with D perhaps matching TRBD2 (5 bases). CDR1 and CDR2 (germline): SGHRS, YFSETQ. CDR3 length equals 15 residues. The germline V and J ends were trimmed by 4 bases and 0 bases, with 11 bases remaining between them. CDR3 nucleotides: TGCGCCAGCAGCATGACTACCAACTCCTACAATGAGCAGTTCTTC. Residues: CASSMTTNSYNEQFF.

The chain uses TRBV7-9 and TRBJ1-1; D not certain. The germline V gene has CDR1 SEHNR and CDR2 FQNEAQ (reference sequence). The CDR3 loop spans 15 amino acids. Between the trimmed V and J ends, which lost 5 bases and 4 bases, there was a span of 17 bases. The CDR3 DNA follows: TGTGCCAGCAGCCTCAAGACATCCCAGAGCACTGAAGCTTTCTTT. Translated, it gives CASSLKTSQSTEAFF.

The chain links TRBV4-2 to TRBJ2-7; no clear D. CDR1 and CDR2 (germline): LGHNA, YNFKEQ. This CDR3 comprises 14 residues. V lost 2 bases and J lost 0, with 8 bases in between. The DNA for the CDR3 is TGTGCCAGCAGCCAACCCGACTCCTCCTACGAGCAGTACTTC. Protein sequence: CASSQPDSSYEQYF.

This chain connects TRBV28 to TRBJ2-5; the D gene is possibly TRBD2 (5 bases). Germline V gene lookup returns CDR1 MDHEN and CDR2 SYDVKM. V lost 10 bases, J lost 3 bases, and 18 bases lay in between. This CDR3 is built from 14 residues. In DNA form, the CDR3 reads TGTGCCATCTCCAAAACCGACTACAAAGAGACCCAGTACTTC. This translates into CAISKTDYKETQYF.

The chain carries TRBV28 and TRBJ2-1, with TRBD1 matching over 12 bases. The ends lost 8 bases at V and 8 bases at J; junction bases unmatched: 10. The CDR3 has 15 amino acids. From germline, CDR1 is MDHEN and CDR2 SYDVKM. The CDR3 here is CASPPPGQGAHEQFF. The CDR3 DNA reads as TGTGCCAGCCCCCCCCCGGGACAGGGGGCTCATGAGCAGTTCTTC.

CDR3 sequence (DNA): TGCGCCAGCAGTCCGGGCGAGGGGCGATTGGATACGCAGTATTTT. This codes for CASSPGEGRLDTQYF. V and J are TRBV5-1 and TRBJ2-3; perhaps D is TRBD1 or TRBD2 (5 bases each). The length of the CDR3 is 15 residues. The V end was cut by 5 bases, the J end by 6 bases, with 19 bases between. In germline, CDR1 is SGHRS, CDR2 YFSETQ. The full variable domain, with the rest looked up from reference TRBV5-1 and TRBJ2-3, is KAGVTQTPRYLIKTRGQQVTLSCSPISGHRSVSWYQQTPGQGLQFLFEYFSETQRNKGNFPGRFSGRQFSNSRSEMNVSTLELGDSALYLCASSPGEGRLDTQYFGPGTRLTVL.

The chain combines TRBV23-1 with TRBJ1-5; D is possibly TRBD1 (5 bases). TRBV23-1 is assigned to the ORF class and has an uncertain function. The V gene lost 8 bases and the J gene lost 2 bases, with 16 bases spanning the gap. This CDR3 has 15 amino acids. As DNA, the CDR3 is TGCGCCAGCGGCTGGGGCGGATATCGCAATCAGCCCCAGCATTTT. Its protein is CASGWGGYRNQPQHF.

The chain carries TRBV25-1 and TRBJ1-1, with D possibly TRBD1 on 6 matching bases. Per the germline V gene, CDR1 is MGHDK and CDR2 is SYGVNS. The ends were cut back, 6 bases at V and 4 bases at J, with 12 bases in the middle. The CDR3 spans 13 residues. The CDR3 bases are TGTGCCAGCAGAGGGGGGGCGGTCACTGAAGCTTTCTTT. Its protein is CASRGGAVTEAFF.

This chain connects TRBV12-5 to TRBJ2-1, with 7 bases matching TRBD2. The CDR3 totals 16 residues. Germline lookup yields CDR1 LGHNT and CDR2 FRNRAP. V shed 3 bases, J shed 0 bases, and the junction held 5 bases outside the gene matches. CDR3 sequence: CASGFVTSNSYNEQFF. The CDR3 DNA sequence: TGTGCTAGTGGTTTCGTGACTAGCAACTCCTACAATGAGCAGTTCTTC.

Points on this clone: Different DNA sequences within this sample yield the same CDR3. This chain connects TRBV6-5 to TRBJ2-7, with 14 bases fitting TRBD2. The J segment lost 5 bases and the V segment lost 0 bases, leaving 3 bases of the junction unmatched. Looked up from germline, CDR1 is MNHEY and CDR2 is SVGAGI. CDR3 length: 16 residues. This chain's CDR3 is CASSYSRLAGGHEQYF. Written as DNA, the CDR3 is TGTGCCAGCAGTTACTCGCGACTAGCGGGAGGGCACGAGCAGTACTTC.